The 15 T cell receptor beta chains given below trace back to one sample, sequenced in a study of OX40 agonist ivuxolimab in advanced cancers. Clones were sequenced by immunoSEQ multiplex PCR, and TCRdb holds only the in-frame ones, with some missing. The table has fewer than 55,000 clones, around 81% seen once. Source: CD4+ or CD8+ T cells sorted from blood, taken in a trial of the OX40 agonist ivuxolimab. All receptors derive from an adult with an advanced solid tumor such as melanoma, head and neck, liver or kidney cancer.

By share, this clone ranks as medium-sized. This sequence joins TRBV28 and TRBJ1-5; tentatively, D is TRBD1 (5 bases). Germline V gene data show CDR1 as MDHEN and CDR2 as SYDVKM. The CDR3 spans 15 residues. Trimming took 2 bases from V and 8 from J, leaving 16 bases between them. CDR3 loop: CASSLTAGLLEPQHF. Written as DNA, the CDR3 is TGTGCCAGCAGTTTAACCGCAGGGCTTTTGGAGCCCCAGCATTTT.

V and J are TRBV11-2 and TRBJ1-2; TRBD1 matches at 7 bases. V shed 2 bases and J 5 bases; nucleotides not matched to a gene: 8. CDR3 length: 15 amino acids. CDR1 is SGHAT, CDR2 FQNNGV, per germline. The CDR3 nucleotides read TGTGCCAGCAGCTTATGGACAGGAGATGCGTATGGCTACACCTTC. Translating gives CASSLWTGDAYGYTF.

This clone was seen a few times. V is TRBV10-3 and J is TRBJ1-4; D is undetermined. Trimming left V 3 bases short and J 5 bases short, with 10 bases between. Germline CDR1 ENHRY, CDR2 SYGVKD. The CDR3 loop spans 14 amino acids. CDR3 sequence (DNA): TGTGCCATCAGTGAAGTGGCTTCCAATGAAAAACTGTTTTTT. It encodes CAISEVASNEKLFF.

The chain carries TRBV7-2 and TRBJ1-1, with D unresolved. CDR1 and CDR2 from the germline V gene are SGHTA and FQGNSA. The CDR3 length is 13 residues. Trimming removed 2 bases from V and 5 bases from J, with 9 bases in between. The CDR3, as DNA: TGTGCCAGCAGCTTAAATGCGAGGACTGAAGCTTTCTTT. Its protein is CASSLNARTEAFF.

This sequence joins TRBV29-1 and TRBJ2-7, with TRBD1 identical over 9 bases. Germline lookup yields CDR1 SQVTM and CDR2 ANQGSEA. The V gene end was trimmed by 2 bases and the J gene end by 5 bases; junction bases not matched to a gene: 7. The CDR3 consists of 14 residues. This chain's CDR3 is CSVEKGQGVHEQYF. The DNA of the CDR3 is TGCAGCGTTGAAAAGGGACAGGGTGTCCACGAGCAGTACTTC.

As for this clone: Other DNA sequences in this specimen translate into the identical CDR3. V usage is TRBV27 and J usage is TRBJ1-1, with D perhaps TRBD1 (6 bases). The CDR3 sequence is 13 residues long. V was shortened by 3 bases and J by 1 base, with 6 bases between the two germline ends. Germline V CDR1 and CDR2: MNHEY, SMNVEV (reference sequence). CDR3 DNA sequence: TGTGCCAGCAGTTTGGGACAGAACACTGAAGCTTTCTTT. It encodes CASSLGQNTEAFF.

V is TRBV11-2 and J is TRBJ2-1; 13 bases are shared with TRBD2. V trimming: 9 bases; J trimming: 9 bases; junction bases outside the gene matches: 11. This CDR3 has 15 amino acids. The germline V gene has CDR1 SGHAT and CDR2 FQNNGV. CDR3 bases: TGTGCCAGTCAAAGACTAGCGGGAGGCCGTATTGAGCAGTTCTTC. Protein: CASQRLAGGRIEQFF.

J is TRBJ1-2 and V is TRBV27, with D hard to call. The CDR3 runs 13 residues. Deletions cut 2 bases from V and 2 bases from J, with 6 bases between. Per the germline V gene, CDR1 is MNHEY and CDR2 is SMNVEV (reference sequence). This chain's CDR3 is CASSLGQNYGYTF. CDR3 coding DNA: TGTGCCAGCAGTTTAGGGCAGAACTATGGCTACACCTTC.

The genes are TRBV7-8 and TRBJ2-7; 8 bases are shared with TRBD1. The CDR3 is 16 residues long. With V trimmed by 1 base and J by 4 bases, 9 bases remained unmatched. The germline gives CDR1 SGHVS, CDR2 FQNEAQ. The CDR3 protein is CASSLETGGSLYEQYV. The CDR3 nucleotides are TGTGCCAGCAGCTTAGAAACAGGGGGTTCACTTTACGAGCAGTACGTC.

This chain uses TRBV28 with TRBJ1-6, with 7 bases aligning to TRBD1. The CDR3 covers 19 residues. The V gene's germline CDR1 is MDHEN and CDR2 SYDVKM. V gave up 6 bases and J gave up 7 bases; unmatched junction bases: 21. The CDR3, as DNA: TGTGCCAGCAGCCAAAGGGTTGGGACAGCTGTACTTCAGAATTCACCCCTCCACTTT. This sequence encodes CASSQRVGTAVLQNSPLHF. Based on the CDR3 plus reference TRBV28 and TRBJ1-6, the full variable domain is DVKVTQSSRYLVKRTGEKVFLECVQDMDHENMFWYRQDPGLGLRLIYFSYDVKMKEKGDIPEGYSVSREKKERFSLILESASTNQTSMYLCASSQRVGTAVLQNSPLHFGNGTRLTVT.

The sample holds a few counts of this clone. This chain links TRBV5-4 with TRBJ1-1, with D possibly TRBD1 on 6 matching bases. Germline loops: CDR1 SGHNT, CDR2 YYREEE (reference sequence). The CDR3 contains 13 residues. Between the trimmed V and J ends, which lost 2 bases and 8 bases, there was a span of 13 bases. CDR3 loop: CASSFFGGREAFF. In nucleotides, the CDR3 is TGTGCCAGCAGCTTCTTTGGGGGGCGGGAAGCTTTCTTT.

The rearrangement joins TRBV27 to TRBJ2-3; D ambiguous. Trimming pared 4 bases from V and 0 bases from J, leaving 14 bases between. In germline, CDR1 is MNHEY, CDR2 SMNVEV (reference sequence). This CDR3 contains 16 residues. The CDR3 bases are TGTGCCAGCAGTTCACTTGTATTTTCTAGCACAGATACGCAGTATTTT. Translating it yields CASSSLVFSSTDTQYF.

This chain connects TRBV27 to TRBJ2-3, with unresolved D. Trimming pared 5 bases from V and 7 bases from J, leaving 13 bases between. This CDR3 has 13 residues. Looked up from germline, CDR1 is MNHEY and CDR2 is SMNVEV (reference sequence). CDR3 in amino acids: CASSPGLGNTQYF. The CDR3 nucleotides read TGTGCCAGCAGTCCCGGGTTAGGCAATACGCAGTATTTT.

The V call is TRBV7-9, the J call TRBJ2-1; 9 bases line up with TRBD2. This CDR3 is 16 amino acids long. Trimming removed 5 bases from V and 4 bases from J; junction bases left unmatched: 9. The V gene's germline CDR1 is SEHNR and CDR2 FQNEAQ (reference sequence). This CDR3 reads CASSPLAGESYNEQFF. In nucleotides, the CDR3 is TGTGCCAGCAGCCCTTTAGCGGGGGAGTCTTACAATGAGCAGTTCTTC.

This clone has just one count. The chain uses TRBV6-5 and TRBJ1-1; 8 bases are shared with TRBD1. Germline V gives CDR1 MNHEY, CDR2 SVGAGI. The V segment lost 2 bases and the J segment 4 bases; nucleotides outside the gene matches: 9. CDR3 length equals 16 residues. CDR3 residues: CASSYVAGGWGTEAFF. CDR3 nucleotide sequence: TGTGCCAGCAGTTACGTAGCAGGGGGCTGGGGCACTGAAGCTTTCTTT.